This T cell receptor beta chain was sequenced in a study of T cells in localized non-small cell lung cancer (dated by TCRdb to about 2020). About the study as a whole: The study analyzed T cell repertoires of 200 to 300 early-stage NSCLC patients, comparing tumors and uninvolved tumor-adjacent lungs. The cohort comprised approximately 240 treatment-naïve NSCLC patients with resected, localized lung tumors. NSCLC patients had a mean age of around 61 years, and fewer than 150 were male and over 85 female. Beyond this particular receptor, the publication reports: The highest T cell clonality was observed in uninvolved tumor-adjacent lung, where clonality exceeded that of tumor, suggesting that antigenic responses were more focused in uninvolved tumor-adjacent lung. Because the study design was exploratory, TCR variables were selected using unadjusted p-values without false-discovery rate correction. A median of approximately 53 of the top 100 tumor clones turned up in the paired uninvolved adjacent lung, and roughly 30 of those clones also ranked among the top 100 of that same adjacent lung. Because multi-region tumor sequencing was not performed, intratumor heterogeneity could not be ruled out. Longer overall survival was associated with higher blood T cell density, whereas shorter survival was associated with higher adjacent-lung clonality.

Points on this clone: Its antigen is not yet known. No much larger clonotype is one base removed from it; base qualities were not supplied.

CDR1 and CDR2 were assigned from the germline V gene (reference sequence) as GTSNPN and SVGIG. The CDR3 covers 16 residues, taking in both the cysteine and the phenylalanine. The only DNA kept is the CDR3, 48 bases in frame from the first base. V ends up 3 bases short and J 2 bases short, with an unmatched junction base count of 6. The immunoSEQ Assay was used to sequence TCR beta CDR3 regions from DNA. The study's own analysis went as follows. T cell density was computed as TCR beta template counts normalized to usable DNA estimated by amplifying housekeeping genes. Richness was estimated using the preseqR package, with extrapolation to 400,000 templates for PBMC samples and to 120,000 templates for tissue samples. Clonality was defined by subtracting Pielou's evenness from one. Tissue-enriched TCRs were identified through differential abundance testing performed on productive amino-acid clonotypes, with a minimum total count of 5 and an alpha of 0.1. Repertoire overlap between compartments was quantified with the Jaccard Index and Morisita Overlap Index. GLIPH clustered TCR beta CDR3s with public tetramer-defined viral CDR3s; viral motifs required at least three viral sequences plus V-gene enrichment. TCRdb's version of the immuneACCESS table is confined to in-frame rearrangements and falls short of the full clone set. An unresolved V gene accounts for under half of the shortfall where checked; the remainder is of unknown origin. That table supplies the V and J calls and clone size; D and trimming were determined from the DNA. The sample table records roughly 72,000 clones; approximately 80% of these occur just once. The ten largest clones represent 7.5% to 10% of the sample.

At diagnosis, tumor, uninvolved tumor-adjacent lung and peripheral blood were collected and then preserved as a mix of FFPE and fresh-frozen material. For TCR repertoire profiling, blood samples were analyzed in the form of peripheral blood mononuclear cells. The rearranged chain carries TRBV30 and TRBJ2-3, and TRBD2 matches 12 of the central bases. This receptor was identified in a female donor over 55 with stage I lung adenocarcinoma. The source material was peripheral blood, sampled before any cancer treatment. The DNA is as follows: TGTGCCTGGAGCCAAGGACTAGCGGGGTTCACAGATACGCAGTATTTT. Its amino acids are CAWSQGLAGFTDTQYF.